What follows describes a single TCR beta chain. Its antigen is currently unknown. The data derive from a study of cytomegalovirus exposure and HLA in healthy donors. Study-level points and caveats: Researchers reported from a later analysis that most CMV-associated TCR beta chains appeared HLA-restricted.

Trimming took 7 bases from V and 6 from J, leaving 20 bases between them. CDR1 is SGHKS, CDR2 YYEKEE, per germline (reference sequence). The CDR3 is made up of 14 amino acids. PCR employed 60 Vbeta and 13 Jbeta primers. Here immunoSEQ multiplex PCR was the method, and the copy in TCRdb shows in-frame clones only, minus some. The repertoire holds roughly 190,000 clones, with 80% to 90% as singletons. The rearrangement joins TRBV5-5 to TRBJ2-7; D not certain. The sequencing sample was made of PBMCs. The TCR was taken from a man aged 40-49 years in good health and CMV-seropositive. The CDR3 region is CASLGPDSVSEQYF. As DNA, the CDR3 is TGTGCCAGCTTGGGCCCCGATAGTGTGTCCGAGCAGTACTTC.